This note documents a single T cell receptor beta chain sequence. Its cognate antigen is unknown. The sample comes from a study of T cell responses to AZD1222 COVID-19 vaccine. Trimming took 1 base from V and 1 from J; bases not matched to a gene: 3. The CDR3 length is 15 residues. The germline V gene has CDR1 SEHNR and CDR2 FQNEAQ (reference sequence). General study findings and limits: White British ancestry dominated among donors, who included more females, and clonal diversity was possibly underestimated.

Profiled with immunoSEQ multiplex PCR; TCRdb holds only in-frame clones, not every one. The table has approximately 100,000 clones, 85% seen once; the top ten hold over 3.5%. The sequence was obtained from an adult who received the AZD1222 COVID-19 vaccine. This specimen was peripheral blood, taken 28 days after the second AZD1222 dose. This rearrangement joins TRBV7-9 to TRBJ1-1; 7 bases are a match to TRBD1. The CDR3, as DNA: TGTGCCAGCAGCTTAGATGCAGGGGGGAACACTGAAGCTTTCTTT. This sequence encodes CASSLDAGGNTEAFF.